This T cell receptor beta chain appears in the sequencing data of a study of Graves' ophthalmopathy and Graves' hyperthyroidism. The V end lost 6 bases, the J end lost 5 bases, and 8 bases lay between the germline ends. The CDR3 spans 12 residues. Germline CDR1 and CDR2: MDHEN and SYDVKM. Investigators amplified TCR beta CDR3 regions from RNA transcripts. First-round RT-PCR relied on HTBI primers, and a second-round multiplex PCR came next. TCRdb re-called the multiplex PCR reads through MiXCR, storing one row per CDR3 protein. This table holds 210,000 or so distinct CDR3 sequences, approximately 29% found once.

Sequencing used peripheral blood. The rearrangement links TRBV28 to TRBJ1-5; D not resolved. The receptor was derived from a man between 45 and 60 years old with Graves' ophthalmopathy. The DNA for the CDR3 is TGTGCCAGCAGGATGACTGATCAGCCCCAGCATTTT. The encoded protein is CASRMTDQPQHF. The full variable domain, completed using reference TRBV28 and TRBJ1-5, is DVKVTQSSRYLVKRTGEKVFLECVQDMDHENMFWYRQDPGLGLRLIYFSYDVKMKEKGDIPEGYSVSREKKERFSLILESASTNQTSMYLCASRMTDQPQHFGDGTRLSIL.